A single sample gave rise to the 10 T cell receptor beta chains below, sequenced in a study of beta chain features in type 1 diabetes. Study results and caveats: All four CD4+ subsets from Type 1 diabetes patients carried moderately but significantly shorter TCRB CDR3s.

These TCRs' antigens remain unknown. Expressed TCRB transcripts were sequenced, since all the RNA that had been isolated was reverse transcribed. Libraries were prepared by immunoSEQ multiplex PCR; TCRdb keeps only in-frame clonotypes and omits some of them. The repertoire has roughly 140,000 clones, about 9.3% of them found once; the top ten carry 0.5%. Material for sequencing was central memory CD4+ T cells from blood. These receptors were collected from a man in his thirties or forties with type 1 diabetes.

This clone turned up a few times. CDR3 DNA: TGTGCCAGCAGCGACGGGCACAGGGGCGATAATGAAAAACTGTTTTTT. It encodes CASSDGHRGDNEKLFF. The gene calls are TRBV28 and TRBJ1-4, with TRBD1 identical over 7 bases. The CDR3 extends over 16 amino acids. Germline lookup yields CDR1 MDHEN and CDR2 SYDVKM. Trimming removed 6 bases from V and 4 bases from J; junction bases left unmatched: 11.

This clone turned up a few times. The rearrangement joins TRBV7-2 to TRBJ1-2; weak D call: TRBD1 (5 bases). Looked up from germline, CDR1 is SGHTA and CDR2 is FQGNSA. The CDR3 length is 14 residues. V was shortened by 1 base and J by 4 bases, with 10 bases between the two germline ends. The CDR3, as DNA: TGTGCCAGCAGCTTAGAAGGGGTGGGCTATGGCTACACCTTC. Amino acids: CASSLEGVGYGYTF. Supplemented by reference TRBV7-2 and TRBJ1-2, the full variable domain reads GAGVSQSPSNKVTEKGKDVELRCDPISGHTALYWYRQSLGQGLEFLIYFQGNSAPDKSGLPSDRFSAERTGGSVSTLTIQRTQQEDSAVYLCASSLEGVGYGYTFGSGTRLTVV.

The V call is TRBV11-2, the J call TRBJ2-3; 9 nucleotides agree with TRBD2. The CDR3 totals 15 residues. J was trimmed by 0 bases and V by 5 bases; bases with no gene match: 3. CDR1 and CDR2 from the germline V gene are SGHAT and FQNNGV. The CDR3 is CASSLTSGSTDTQYF. CDR3 sequence (DNA): TGTGCCAGCAGCCTAACTAGCGGGAGCACAGATACGCAGTATTTT.

J is TRBJ2-1 and V is TRBV2; no reliable D call. This CDR3 is 10 amino acids long. V was pared by 7 bases and J by 5 bases, with 3 bases between. The germline CDR1 and CDR2 sequences are SNHLY and FYNNEI. The DNA of the CDR3 is TGTGCCAGCACTAACAATGAGCAGTTCTTC. It translates to CASTNNEQFF.

The chain has TRBV5-1 and TRBJ2-5; 9 bases map to TRBD2. V shed 6 bases and J 5 bases; nucleotides not matched to a gene: 8. Per germline, CDR1 SGHRS and CDR2 YFSETQ. CDR3 length equals 14 residues. CDR3 sequence (DNA): TGCGCCAGCAAAACGCGGGAGGGCGGGGAGACCCAGTACTTC. Protein: CASKTREGGETQYF.

This sequence joins TRBV9 and TRBJ2-7, with unresolved D. The CDR3 is 14 amino acids. V gave up 0 bases and J gave up 7 bases, with 14 bases separating them. Germline values: CDR1 SGDLS, CDR2 YYNGEE. The CDR3 DNA reads TGTGCCAGCAGCGTAGCGATATTTAGTCTGGAGCAGTACTTC. The encoded protein is CASSVAIFSLEQYF. Filled out from reference TRBV9 and TRBJ2-7, the complete variable domain reads DSGVTQTPKHLITATGQRVTLRCSPRSGDLSVYWYQQSLDQGLQFLIQYYNGEERAKGNILERFSAQQFPDLHSELNLSSLELGDSALYFCASSVAIFSLEQYFGPGTRLTVT.

J is TRBJ2-3 and V is TRBV5-4; 7 nucleotides match TRBD2. CDR3 size: 16 residues. V lost 3 bases, J lost 4 bases, and 11 bases stayed unmatched. Germline V CDR1 and CDR2: SGHNT, YYREEE (reference sequence). The CDR3 loop is CASSWERDARADTQYF. CDR3 DNA sequence: TGTGCCAGCAGCTGGGAGCGGGACGCCAGGGCAGATACGCAGTATTTT. Supplemented by reference TRBV5-4 and TRBJ2-3, the full variable domain reads ETGVTQSPTHLIKTRGQQVTLRCSSQSGHNTVSWYQQALGQGPQFIFQYYREEENGRGNFPPRFSGLQFPNYSSELNVNALELDDSALYLCASSWERDARADTQYFGPGTRLTVL.

This clone was observed a few times. The V and J genes are TRBV7-3 and TRBJ2-7; D is undetermined. Germline V gene sequence: CDR1 SGHTA, CDR2 FQGTGA. Between the trimmed V and J ends, which lost 8 bases and 5 bases, there was a span of 16 bases. The CDR3 has 13 amino acids. CDR3 in amino acids: CASLDSLWNEQYF. CDR3 sequence (DNA): TGTGCCAGCCTAGATTCTCTCTGGAACGAGCAGTACTTC.

CDR3 loop: CASSQWAGGMNTEAFF. As DNA, the CDR3 is TGTGCCAGCTCACAATGGGCAGGGGGCATGAACACTGAAGCTTTCTTT. The chain couples TRBV18 to TRBJ1-1, with 8 bases lining up with TRBD1. This CDR3 spans 16 amino acids. Per the germline V gene, CDR1 is KGHSH and CDR2 is LQKENI. Trimming removed 4 bases from V and 0 bases from J; junction bases left unmatched: 7.

The chain joins TRBV15 to TRBJ1-4; D not certain. Germline V lookup: CDR1 LNHNV, CDR2 YYDKDF (reference sequence). The V end was cut by 0 bases, the J end by 0 bases, with 8 bases between. The CDR3 contains 16 residues. This chain's CDR3 is CATSRDLLATNEKLFF. The CDR3 DNA reads TGTGCCACCAGCAGAGATTTACTTGCAACTAATGAAAAACTGTTTTTT. The full variable domain, rest sourced from reference TRBV15 and TRBJ1-4, is DAMVIQNPRYQVTQFGKPVTLSCSQTLNHNVMYWYQQKSSQAPKLLFHYYDKDFNNEADTPDNFQSRRPNTSFCFLDIRSPGLGDTAMYLCATSRDLLATNEKLFFGSGTQLSVL.